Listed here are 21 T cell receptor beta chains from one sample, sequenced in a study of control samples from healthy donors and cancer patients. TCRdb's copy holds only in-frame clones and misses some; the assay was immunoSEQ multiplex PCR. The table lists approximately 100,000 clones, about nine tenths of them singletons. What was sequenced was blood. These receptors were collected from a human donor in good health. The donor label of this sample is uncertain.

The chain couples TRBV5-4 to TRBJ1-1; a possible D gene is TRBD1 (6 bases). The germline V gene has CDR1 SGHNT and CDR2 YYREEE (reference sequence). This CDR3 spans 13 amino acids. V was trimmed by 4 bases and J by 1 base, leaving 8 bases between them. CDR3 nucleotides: TGTGCCAGCAGCCTGGACAGGAACACTGAAGCTTTCTTT. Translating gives CASSLDRNTEAFF.

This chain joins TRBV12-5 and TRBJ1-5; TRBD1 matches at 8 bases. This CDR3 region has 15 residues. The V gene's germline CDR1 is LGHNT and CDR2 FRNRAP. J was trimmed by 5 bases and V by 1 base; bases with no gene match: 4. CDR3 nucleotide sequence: TGTGCTAGTGGTTTGGGGGACAGGAACGATCAGCCCCAGCATTTT. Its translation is CASGLGDRNDQPQHF.

For the CDR3, the DNA is TGTGCCAGCTCGCCGAACATCGCAACTAATGAAAAACTGTTTTTT. Residues: CASSPNIATNEKLFF. The chain employs TRBV27 and TRBJ1-4; no clear D. Per germline, CDR1 MNHEY and CDR2 SMNVEV (reference sequence). CDR3 length equals 15 residues. V dropped 8 bases and J dropped 0 bases, with 13 bases sitting between them. The entire variable domain, with the rest obtained from reference TRBV27 and TRBJ1-4, is as follows: EAQVTQNPRYLITVTGKKLTVTCSQNMNHEYMSWYRQDPGLGLRQIYYSMNVEVTDKGDVPEGYKVSRKEKRNFPLILESPSPNQTSLYFCASSPNIATNEKLFFGSGTQLSVL.

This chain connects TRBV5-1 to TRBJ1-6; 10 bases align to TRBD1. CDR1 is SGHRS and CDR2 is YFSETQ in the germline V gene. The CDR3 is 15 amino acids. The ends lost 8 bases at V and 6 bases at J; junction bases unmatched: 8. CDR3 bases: TGCGCCAGTACGCTCGGGACAGGGGCTAATTCACCCCTCCACTTT. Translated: CASTLGTGANSPLHF.

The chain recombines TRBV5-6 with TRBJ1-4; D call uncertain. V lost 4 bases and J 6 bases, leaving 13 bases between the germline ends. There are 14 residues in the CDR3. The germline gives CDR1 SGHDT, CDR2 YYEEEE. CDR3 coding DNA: TGTGCCAGCAGCGGCCGGGCGTGGGATGAAAAACTGTTTTTT. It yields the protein CASSGRAWDEKLFF.

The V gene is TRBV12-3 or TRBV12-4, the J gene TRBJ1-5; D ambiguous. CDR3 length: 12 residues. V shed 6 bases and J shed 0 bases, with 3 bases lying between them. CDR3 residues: CASRDSNQPQHF. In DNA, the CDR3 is TGTGCCAGCAGGGATAGCAATCAGCCCCAGCATTTT.

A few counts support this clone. The CDR3 nucleotides are TGTGCCAGTAGTATGACAGGGGGAGGTTCACCCCTCCACTTT. Protein sequence: CASSMTGGGSPLHF. V is TRBV19 and J is TRBJ1-6; 9 bases agree with TRBD1. The V segment lost 3 bases and the J segment 9 bases; nucleotides outside the gene matches: 3. There are 14 residues in the CDR3. Germline loops: CDR1 LNHDA, CDR2 SQIVND (reference sequence).

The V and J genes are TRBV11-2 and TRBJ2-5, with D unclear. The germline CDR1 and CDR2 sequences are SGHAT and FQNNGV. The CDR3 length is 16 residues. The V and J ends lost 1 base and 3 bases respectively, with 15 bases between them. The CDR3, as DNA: TGTGCCAGCAGCTTAGCGTTCACGGTTAGGGAAGAGACCCAGTACTTC. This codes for CASSLAFTVREETQYF.

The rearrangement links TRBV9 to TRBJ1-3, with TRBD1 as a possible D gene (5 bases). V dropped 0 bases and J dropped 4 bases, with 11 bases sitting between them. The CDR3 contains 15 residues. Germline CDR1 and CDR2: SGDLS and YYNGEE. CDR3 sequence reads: CASSVAGDRGNTIYF. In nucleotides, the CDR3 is TGTGCCAGCAGCGTAGCGGGAGACAGAGGAAACACCATATATTTT.

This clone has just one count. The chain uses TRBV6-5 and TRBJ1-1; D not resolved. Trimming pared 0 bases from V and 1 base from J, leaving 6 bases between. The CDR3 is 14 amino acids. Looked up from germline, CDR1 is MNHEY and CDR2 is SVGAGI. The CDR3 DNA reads TGTGCCAGCAGTTACTCGGGGTGGAACACTGAAGCTTTCTTT. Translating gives CASSYSGWNTEAFF.

The CDR3 is CASSHVAGGDQETQYF. The CDR3 DNA reads as TGTGCCAGCAGCCATGTGGCAGGTGGGGATCAAGAGACCCAGTACTTC. This chain uses TRBV3-1 (or the pseudogene TRBV3-2) with TRBJ2-5; no clear D gene. Trimming took off 3 bases at V and 2 bases at J, with 16 bases between the two ends. CDR1 LGHDT and CDR2 YNNKEL come from the germline V gene (reference sequence). This CDR3 has 16 residues.

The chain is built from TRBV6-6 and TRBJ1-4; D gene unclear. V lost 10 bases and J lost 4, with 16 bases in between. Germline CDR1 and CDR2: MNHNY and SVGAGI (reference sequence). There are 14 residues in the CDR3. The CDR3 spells CATQHGARNEKLFF. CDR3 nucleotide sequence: TGTGCCACCCAGCACGGTGCCCGTAATGAAAAACTGTTTTTT.

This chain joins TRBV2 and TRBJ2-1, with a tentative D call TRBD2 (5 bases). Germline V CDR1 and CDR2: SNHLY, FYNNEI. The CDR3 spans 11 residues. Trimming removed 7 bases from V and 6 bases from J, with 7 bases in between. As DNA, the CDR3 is TGTGCCAGCACCGGGATCAATGAGCAGTTCTTC. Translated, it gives CASTGINEQFF.

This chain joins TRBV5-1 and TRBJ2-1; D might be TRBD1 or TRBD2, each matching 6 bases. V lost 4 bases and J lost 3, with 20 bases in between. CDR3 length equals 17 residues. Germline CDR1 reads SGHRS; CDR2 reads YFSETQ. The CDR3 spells CASSRGSLGGGYNEQFF. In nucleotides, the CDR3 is TGCGCCAGCAGCAGAGGATCCTTGGGGGGCGGCTACAATGAGCAGTTCTTC.

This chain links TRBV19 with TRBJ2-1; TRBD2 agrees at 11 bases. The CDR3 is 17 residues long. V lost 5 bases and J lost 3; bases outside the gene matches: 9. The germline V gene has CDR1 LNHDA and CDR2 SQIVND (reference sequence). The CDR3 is CASSSVAGGRFYNEQFF. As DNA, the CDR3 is TGTGCCAGTAGTTCCGTAGCGGGGGGGAGGTTCTACAATGAGCAGTTCTTC. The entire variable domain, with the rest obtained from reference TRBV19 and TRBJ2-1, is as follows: DGGITQSPKYLFRKEGQNVTLSCEQNLNHDAMYWYRQDPGQGLRLIYYSQIVNDFQKGDIAEGYSVSREKKESFPLTVTSAQKNPTAFYLCASSSVAGGRFYNEQFFGPGTRLTVL.

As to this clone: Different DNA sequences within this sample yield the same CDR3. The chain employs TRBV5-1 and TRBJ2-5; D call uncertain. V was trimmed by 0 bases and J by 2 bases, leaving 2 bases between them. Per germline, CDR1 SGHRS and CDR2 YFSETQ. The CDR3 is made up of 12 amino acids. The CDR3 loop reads CASSLGQETQYF. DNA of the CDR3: TGCGCCAGCAGCTTGGGGCAAGAGACCCAGTACTTC.

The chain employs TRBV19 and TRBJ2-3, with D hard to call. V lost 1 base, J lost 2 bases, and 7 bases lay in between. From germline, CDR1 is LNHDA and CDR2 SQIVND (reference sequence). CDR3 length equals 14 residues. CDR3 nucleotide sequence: TGTGCCAGTAGTATAGGGATTCCCACAGATACGCAGTATTTT. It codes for CASSIGIPTDTQYF.

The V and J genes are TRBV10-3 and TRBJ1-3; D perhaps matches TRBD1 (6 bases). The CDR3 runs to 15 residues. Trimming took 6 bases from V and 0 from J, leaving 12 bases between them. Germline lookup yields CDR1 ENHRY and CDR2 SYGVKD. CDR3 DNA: TGTGCCATCAGAGAGACAGGAAACTCTGGAAACACCATATATTTT. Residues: CAIRETGNSGNTIYF.

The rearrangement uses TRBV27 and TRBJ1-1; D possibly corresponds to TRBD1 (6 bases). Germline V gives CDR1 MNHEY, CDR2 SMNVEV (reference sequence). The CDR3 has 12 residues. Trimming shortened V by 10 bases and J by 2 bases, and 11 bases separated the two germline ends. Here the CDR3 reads CATKQGNTEAFF. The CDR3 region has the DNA TGTGCCACCAAACAGGGAAACACTGAAGCTTTCTTT.

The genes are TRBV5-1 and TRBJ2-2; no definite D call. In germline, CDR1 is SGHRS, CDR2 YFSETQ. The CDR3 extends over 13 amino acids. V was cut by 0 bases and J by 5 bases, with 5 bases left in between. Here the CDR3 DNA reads TGCGCCAGCAGCTTGGGGGTAACCGGGGAGCTGTTTTTT. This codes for CASSLGVTGELFF.

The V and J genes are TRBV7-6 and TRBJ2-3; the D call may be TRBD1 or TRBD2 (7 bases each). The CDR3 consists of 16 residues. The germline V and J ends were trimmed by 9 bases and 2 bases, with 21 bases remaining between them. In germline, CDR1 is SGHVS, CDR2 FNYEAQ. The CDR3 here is CASRGGGGRPTDTQYF. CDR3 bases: TGTGCCAGTAGGGGAGGGGGCGGGCGTCCCACAGATACGCAGTATTTT.